Following are 18 T cell receptor beta chains from one sample sequenced in a study of shared clonotypes between healthy human individuals. Generated by immunoSEQ multiplex PCR, the TCRdb table keeps only in-frame clones and is missing some. The data show roughly 300,000 clones, around 79% seen once. The sequenced sample consisted of memory CD4+ T cells sorted from blood. Subset noted: CD45RA-negative fraction. The origin of the receptors is a young man in good health.

The chain carries TRBV29-1 and TRBJ2-5; 9 bases align to TRBD1. V was pared by 2 bases and J by 2 bases, with 6 bases of the junction left unmatched. CDR1 is SQVTM, CDR2 ANQGSEA, per germline. The CDR3 spans 15 residues. The CDR3 spells CSVEPGTGIQETQYF. The CDR3 DNA follows: TGCAGCGTTGAACCGGGGACAGGGATACAAGAGACCCAGTACTTC.

The genes are TRBV19 and TRBJ1-2; D is perhaps TRBD1 (5 bases). Between the trimmed V and J ends, which lost 1 base and 5 bases, there was a span of 11 bases. The CDR3 sequence is 14 residues long. CDR1 is LNHDA and CDR2 is SQIVND in the germline V gene (reference sequence). The CDR3 nucleotides are TGTGCCAGTAGTATAGTAGGGACCGGATATGGCTACACCTTC. Residues: CASSIVGTGYGYTF.

CDR3 DNA sequence: TGCGCCAGCAGCTTGGGATATGGCCAGGCTGGTCAGCCCCAGCATTTT. Amino acid sequence: CASSLGYGQAGQPQHF. The chain recombines TRBV5-1 with TRBJ1-5; D not certain. The CDR3 has 16 amino acids. CDR1 SGHRS and CDR2 YFSETQ come from the germline V gene. V dropped 0 bases and J dropped 6 bases, with 16 bases sitting between them.

This clone was observed a few times. The chain has TRBV5-5 and TRBJ1-5, with 8 bases fitting TRBD1. The length of the CDR3 is 15 residues. The V and J ends lost 4 bases and 7 bases, in that order; junction bases with no gene match: 10. Germline values: CDR1 SGHKS, CDR2 YYEKEE (reference sequence). In DNA form, the CDR3 reads TGTGCCAGCAGCCCCCTGACAGGGGTAGGGCAGCCCCAGCATTTT. Protein product: CASSPLTGVGQPQHF.

Notes on this clone: Other DNA sequences of this sample code for an identical CDR3. The chain couples TRBV4-3 to TRBJ2-5; possibly TRBD1 or TRBD2 for D (6 bases each). The CDR3 runs 15 residues. Per germline, CDR1 LGHNA and CDR2 YSLEER. V lost 0 bases and J 5 bases, leaving 13 bases between the germline ends. CDR3 in DNA: TGCGCCAGCAGCCAAGATCGGGGGCCCGCGGAGACCCAGTACTTC. It translates to CASSQDRGPAETQYF.

Concerning this clone itself: Other DNA sequences in this sample translate to the same CDR3. This rearrangement joins TRBV9 to TRBJ2-3; D is unclear. Germline V gene sequence: CDR1 SGDLS, CDR2 YYNGEE. The CDR3 consists of 12 residues. Trimming shortened V by 0 bases and J by 6 bases, and 5 bases separated the two germline ends. The CDR3, as DNA: TGTGCCAGCAGCGTAGTCGGGGATACGCAGTATTTT. The encoded protein is CASSVVGDTQYF. Supplemented by reference TRBV9 and TRBJ2-3, the full variable domain reads DSGVTQTPKHLITATGQRVTLRCSPRSGDLSVYWYQQSLDQGLQFLIQYYNGEERAKGNILERFSAQQFPDLHSELNLSSLELGDSALYFCASSVVGDTQYFGPGTRLTVL.

To note about this clone: Compared with germline, one end of the junction differs, possibly owing to a read error. The V gene is TRBV5-1, the J gene TRBJ1-1; 8 nucleotides align to TRBD1. Per germline, CDR1 SGHRS and CDR2 YFSETQ. The CDR3 consists of 13 residues. CDR3 in DNA: TGTGCCAGCAGCCACAGGGGGTGGACTGAAGCTTTCTTT. Its protein is CASSHRGWTEAFF.

This clone was recorded a few times. The rearrangement links TRBV28 to TRBJ2-7, with D perhaps matching TRBD1 (5 bases). The ends were cut back, 2 bases at V and 4 bases at J, with 12 bases in the middle. This CDR3 spans 14 amino acids. Germline CDR1 MDHEN, CDR2 SYDVKM. CDR3 in amino acids: CASSLSRTGYEQYF. CDR3 DNA sequence: TGTGCCAGCAGTTTAAGCCGTACAGGATACGAGCAGTACTTC.

The V call is TRBV7-8, the J call TRBJ2-1; perhaps TRBD2 as D (6 bases). Germline CDR1 and CDR2: SGHVS and FQNEAQ. CDR3 length equals 16 residues. The V and J ends lost 3 bases and 4 bases respectively, with 16 bases between them. The CDR3 nucleotides read TGTGCCAGCAGCTTTTACCGTGTAGCGGCATACAATGAGCAGTTCTTC. It translates to CASSFYRVAAYNEQFF. The variable domain in full, with the rest retrieved from reference TRBV7-8 and TRBJ2-1, is GAGVSQSPRYKVAKRGQDVALRCDPISGHVSLFWYQQALGQGPEFLTYFQNEAQLDKSGLPSDRFFAERPEGSVSTLKIQRTQQEDSAVYLCASSFYRVAAYNEQFFGPGTRLTVL.

At least ten counts were recorded for this clone. This chain uses TRBV19 with TRBJ2-6; D call uncertain. The germline V gene has CDR1 LNHDA and CDR2 SQIVND (reference sequence). The CDR3 loop spans 17 amino acids. V lost 5 bases, J lost 0 bases, and 14 bases lay in between. The CDR3 sequence: CASSEAAPGSGANVLTF. CDR3 sequence (DNA): TGTGCCAGTAGTGAGGCAGCACCGGGCTCTGGGGCCAACGTCCTGACTTTC.

J is TRBJ2-5 and V is TRBV29-1; weak D call: TRBD2 (6 bases). The DNA end favors TRBJ2-7, so the J call may be wrong. The CDR3 runs 13 residues. In germline, CDR1 is SQVTM, CDR2 ANQGSEA. CDR3: CSVREAGSYEQYF. The CDR3 region has the DNA TGCAGCGTCAGGGAGGCCGGCTCCTACGAGCAGTACTTC.

The table lists this clone with many counts. V is TRBV10-1 and J is TRBJ2-5; 11 bases are shared with TRBD1. CDR3 length equals 17 residues. Germline values: CDR1 WNHNN, CDR2 SYGVQD (reference sequence). Trimming removed 3 bases from V and 1 base from J; junction bases left unmatched: 7. The CDR3 sequence is CASSEGQGALSQETQYF. As DNA, the CDR3 is TGCGCCAGCAGTGAAGGACAGGGGGCGTTAAGCCAAGAGACCCAGTACTTC.

This clone was seen more than once but under ten times. This chain links TRBV5-1 with TRBJ2-1; 10 bases agree with TRBD2. CDR1 and CDR2 (germline): SGHRS, YFSETQ. Germline trimming cut 4 bases from V and 4 bases from J; bases unmatched to any gene: 8. The CDR3 spans 16 residues. The CDR3, as DNA: TGCGCCAGCAGCACACAGGGACTAGCGTCTTACAATGAGCAGTTCTTC. Translated: CASSTQGLASYNEQFF.

V gene TRBV6-5 combines with J gene TRBJ2-7; TRBD2 aligns across 13 bases. J lost 6 bases, V lost 7 bases, and 9 bases had no gene match. Per the germline V gene, CDR1 is MNHEY and CDR2 is SVGAGI. The CDR3 has 15 amino acids. CDR3 bases: TGTGCCAGCACCCTACTAGCGGGAGGGCTTGGCGAGCAGTACTTC. Amino acids: CASTLLAGGLGEQYF.

CDR3 DNA: TGTGCCAGCAGCTTCACCCTCTCGCCCTACGAGCAGTACTTC. It encodes CASSFTLSPYEQYF. V and J are TRBV11-3 and TRBJ2-7, with D unclear. The germline V gene has CDR1 SGHNT and CDR2 YENEEA. V was cut by 3 bases and J by 2 bases, with 11 bases left in between. This CDR3 spans 14 amino acids.

Details on this clone: The sample has other DNA sequences that encode this CDR3 too. V is TRBV5-4 and J is TRBJ1-1; D unresolved. In germline, CDR1 is SGHNT, CDR2 YYREEE (reference sequence). V was shortened by 4 bases and J by 0 bases, with 1 base between the two germline ends. The CDR3 is 11 amino acids. The CDR3 DNA is TGTGCCAGCAGCCTGAACACTGAAGCTTTCTTT. Residues: CASSLNTEAFF.

The rearrangement uses TRBV10-2 and TRBJ1-1; no definite D call. The CDR3 length is 15 residues. Germline V CDR1 and CDR2: WSHSY, SAAADI. V was clipped by 3 bases and J by 2 bases, with 13 bases between them. The CDR3 nucleotides are TGCGCCAGCAGTGAACTGAATCAAGGAAACACTGAAGCTTTCTTT. It translates to CASSELNQGNTEAFF.

The chain carries TRBV5-4 and TRBJ2-1; D remains unclear. CDR3 length equals 16 residues. V was pared by 3 bases and J by 0 bases, with 13 bases between. CDR1 and CDR2 from the germline V gene are SGHNT and YYREEE (reference sequence). The CDR3 bases are TGTGCCAGCAGCTCCACAACACCCCTCTCCTACAATGAGCAGTTCTTC. It translates to CASSSTTPLSYNEQFF.